This TCR beta chain was found in a study of T cell repertoires in cytomegalovirus infection. Looking at the study overall: Public TCR beta signatures provided an indication of both CMV infection and a matching HLA type. Findings of the study overall: What dominated the ex vivo response were HLA-C-restricted CMV-specific TCR beta clonotypes.

Notes on this clonotype: The antigen is not known.

V lost 4 bases to trimming and J lost 9 bases, with 16 bases between them. The CDR3 contains 14 residues. CDR1 and CDR2 from the germline V gene are SGHTA and FQGTGA. TCRdb re-derived calls from the reads in MiXCR, one entry per CDR3 protein. The sample contains 200,000 or so distinct CDR3 sequences, over 25% of which appear only once. The chain employs TRBV7-3 and TRBJ2-1; D unresolved. The receptor was derived from a human donor in good health (CMV status not recorded). Some clones in this sample may be carry-over from other donors' samples. Sequences were obtained from PBMCs. This CDR3 is CASSSNPSGGEQFF. DNA of the CDR3: TGTGCCAGCAGCTCCAACCCCTCAGGCGGTGAGCAGTTCTTC.